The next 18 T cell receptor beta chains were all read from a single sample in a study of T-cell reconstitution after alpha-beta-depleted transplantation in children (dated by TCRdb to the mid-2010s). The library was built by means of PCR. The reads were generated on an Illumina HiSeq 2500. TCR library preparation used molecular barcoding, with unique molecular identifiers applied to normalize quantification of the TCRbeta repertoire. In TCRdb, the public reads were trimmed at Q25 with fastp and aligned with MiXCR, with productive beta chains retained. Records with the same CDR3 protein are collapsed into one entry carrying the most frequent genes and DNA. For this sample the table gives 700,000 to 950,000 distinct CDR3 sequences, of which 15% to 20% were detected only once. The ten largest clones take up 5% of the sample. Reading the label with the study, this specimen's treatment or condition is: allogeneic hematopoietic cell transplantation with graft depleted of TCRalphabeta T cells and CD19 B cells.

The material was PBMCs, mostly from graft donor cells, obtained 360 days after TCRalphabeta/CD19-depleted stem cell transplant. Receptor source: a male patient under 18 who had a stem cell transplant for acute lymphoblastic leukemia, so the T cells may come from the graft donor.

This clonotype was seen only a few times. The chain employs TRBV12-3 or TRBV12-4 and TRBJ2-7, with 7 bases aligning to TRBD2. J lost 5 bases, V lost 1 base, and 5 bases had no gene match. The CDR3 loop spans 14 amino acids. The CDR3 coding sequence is TGTGCCAGCAGTTTAGGGGCGGGAGTAGACGAGCAGTACTTC. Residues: CASSLGAGVDEQYF.

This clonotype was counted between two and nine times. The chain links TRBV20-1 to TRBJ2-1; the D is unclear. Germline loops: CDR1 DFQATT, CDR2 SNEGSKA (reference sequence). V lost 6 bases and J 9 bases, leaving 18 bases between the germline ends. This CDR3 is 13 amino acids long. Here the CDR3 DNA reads TGCAGTGCCCGAGAGGCCATTCGAGGTGAGCAGTTCTTC. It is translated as CSAREAIRGEQFF.

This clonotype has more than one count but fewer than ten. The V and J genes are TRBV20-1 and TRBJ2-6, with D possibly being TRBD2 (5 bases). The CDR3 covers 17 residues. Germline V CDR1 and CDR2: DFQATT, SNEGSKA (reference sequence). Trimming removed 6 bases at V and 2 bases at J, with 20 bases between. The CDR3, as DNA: TGCAGTGCCGCGTCGGGAAAAGGGCTCACTGGGGCCAACGTCCTGACTTTC. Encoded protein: CSAASGKGLTGANVLTF.

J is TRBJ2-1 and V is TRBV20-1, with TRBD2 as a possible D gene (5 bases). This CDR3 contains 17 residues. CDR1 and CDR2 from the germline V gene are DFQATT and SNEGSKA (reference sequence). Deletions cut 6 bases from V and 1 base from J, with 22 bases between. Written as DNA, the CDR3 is TGCAGTGCCCCACGGGCGGGTCACATGGGATCCTACAATGAGCAGTTCTTC. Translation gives CSAPRAGHMGSYNEQFF.

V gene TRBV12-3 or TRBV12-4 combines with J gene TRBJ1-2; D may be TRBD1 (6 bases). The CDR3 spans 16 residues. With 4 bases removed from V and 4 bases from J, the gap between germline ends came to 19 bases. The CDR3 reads CASSSPYPRTAYGYTF. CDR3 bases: TGTGCCAGCAGTTCCCCATACCCAAGGACAGCCTATGGCTACACCTTC.

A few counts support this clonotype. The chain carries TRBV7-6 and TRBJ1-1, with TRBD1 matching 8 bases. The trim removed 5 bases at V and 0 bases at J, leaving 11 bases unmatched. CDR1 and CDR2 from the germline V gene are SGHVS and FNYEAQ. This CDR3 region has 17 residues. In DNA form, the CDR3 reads TGTGCCAGCAGCCGTGACAGGGGCCCAGGGATGAACACTGAAGCTTTCTTT. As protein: CASSRDRGPGMNTEAFF.

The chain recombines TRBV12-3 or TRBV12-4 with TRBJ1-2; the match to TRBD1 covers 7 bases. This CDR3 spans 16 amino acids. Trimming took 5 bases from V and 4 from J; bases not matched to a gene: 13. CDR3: CASSPGQNPGSYGYTF. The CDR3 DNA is TGTGCCAGCAGTCCGGGACAGAATCCTGGATCCTATGGCTACACCTTC.

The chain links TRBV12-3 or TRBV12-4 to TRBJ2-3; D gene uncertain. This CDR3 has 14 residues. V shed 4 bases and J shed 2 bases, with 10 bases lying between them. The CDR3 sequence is CASSYVGTTDTQYF. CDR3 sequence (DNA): TGTGCCAGCAGTTATGTCGGAACCACAGATACGCAGTATTTT.

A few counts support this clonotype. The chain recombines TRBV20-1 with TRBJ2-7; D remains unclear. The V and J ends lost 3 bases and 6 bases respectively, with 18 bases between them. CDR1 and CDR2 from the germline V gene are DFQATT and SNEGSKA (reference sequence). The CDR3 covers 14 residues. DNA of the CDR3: TGCAGTGCTAGTCCGCTCGCCCCGGCTAGCGAGCAGTACTTC. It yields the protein CSASPLAPASEQYF.

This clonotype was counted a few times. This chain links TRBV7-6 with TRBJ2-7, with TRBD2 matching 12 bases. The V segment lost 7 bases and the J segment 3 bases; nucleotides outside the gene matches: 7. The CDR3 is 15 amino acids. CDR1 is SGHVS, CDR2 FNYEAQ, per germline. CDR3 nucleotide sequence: TGTGCCAGCATTGGACTAGCGGGACGAGGCTACGAGCAGTACTTC. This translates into CASIGLAGRGYEQYF.

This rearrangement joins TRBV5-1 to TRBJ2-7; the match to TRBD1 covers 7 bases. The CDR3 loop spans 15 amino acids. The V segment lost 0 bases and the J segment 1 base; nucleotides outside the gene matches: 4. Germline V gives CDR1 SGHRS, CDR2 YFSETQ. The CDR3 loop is CASSLDRGISYEQYF. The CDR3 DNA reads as TGCGCCAGCAGCTTGGACAGGGGAATATCCTACGAGCAGTACTTC.

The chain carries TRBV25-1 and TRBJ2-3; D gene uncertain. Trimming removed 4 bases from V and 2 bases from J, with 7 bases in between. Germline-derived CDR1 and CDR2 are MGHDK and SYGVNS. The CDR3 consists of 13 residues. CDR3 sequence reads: CASSVLHTDTQYF. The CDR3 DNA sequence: TGTGCCAGCAGTGTTCTGCACACAGATACGCAGTATTTT.

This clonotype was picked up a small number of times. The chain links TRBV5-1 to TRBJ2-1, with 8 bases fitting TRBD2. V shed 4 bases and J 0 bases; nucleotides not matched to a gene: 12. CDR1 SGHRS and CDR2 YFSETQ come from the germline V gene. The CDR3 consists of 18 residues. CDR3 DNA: TGCGCCAGCAGCGGCCGGGAGCGGGGGACAAGCTCCTACAATGAGCAGTTCTTC. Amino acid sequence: CASSGRERGTSSYNEQFF.

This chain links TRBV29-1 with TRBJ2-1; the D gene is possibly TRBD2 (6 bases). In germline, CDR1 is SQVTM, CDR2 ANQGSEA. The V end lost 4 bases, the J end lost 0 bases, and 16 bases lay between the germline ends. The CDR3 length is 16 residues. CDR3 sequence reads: CSVARTGVSSYNEQFF. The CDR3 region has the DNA TGCAGCGTTGCCAGGACGGGAGTGAGCTCCTACAATGAGCAGTTCTTC.

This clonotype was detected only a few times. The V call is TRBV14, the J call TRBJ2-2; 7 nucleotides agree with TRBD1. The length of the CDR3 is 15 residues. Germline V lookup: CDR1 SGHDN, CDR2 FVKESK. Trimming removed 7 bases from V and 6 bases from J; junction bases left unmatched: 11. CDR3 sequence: CASKRRQGVAGELFF. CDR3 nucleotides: TGTGCCAGCAAAAGGAGGCAGGGGGTTGCCGGGGAGCTGTTTTTT.

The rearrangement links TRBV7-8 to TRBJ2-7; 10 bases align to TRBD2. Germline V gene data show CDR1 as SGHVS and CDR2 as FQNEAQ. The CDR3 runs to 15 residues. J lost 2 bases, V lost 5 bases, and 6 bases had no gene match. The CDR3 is CASSSISGRPYEQYF. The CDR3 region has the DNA TGTGCCAGCAGCAGCATTAGCGGGAGGCCCTACGAGCAGTACTTC.

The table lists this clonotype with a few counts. This CDR3 reads CSARGGTSGRETQYF. CDR3 DNA sequence: TGCAGTGCCAGGGGCGGGACTAGCGGGAGAGAGACCCAGTACTTC. The chain employs TRBV20-1 and TRBJ2-5; 14 positions agree with TRBD2. The V gene end was trimmed by 6 bases and the J gene end by 4 bases; junction bases not matched to a gene: 7. The CDR3 runs 15 residues. The germline V gene has CDR1 DFQATT and CDR2 SNEGSKA (reference sequence).

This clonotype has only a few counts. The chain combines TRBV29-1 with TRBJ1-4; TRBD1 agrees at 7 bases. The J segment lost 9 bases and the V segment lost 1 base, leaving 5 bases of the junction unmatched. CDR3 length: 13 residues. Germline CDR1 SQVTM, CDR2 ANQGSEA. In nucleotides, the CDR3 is TGCAGCGTTGAAGGGACAGGAGCAAAAAAACTGTTTTTT. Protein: CSVEGTGAKKLFF. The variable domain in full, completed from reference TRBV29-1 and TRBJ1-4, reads SAVISQKPSRDICQRGTSLTIQCQVDSQVTMMFWYRQQPGQSLTLIATANQGSEATYESGFVIDKFPISRPNLTFSTLTVSNMSPEDSSIYLCSVEGTGAKKLFFGSGTQLSVL.